This T cell receptor (beta chain) was observed in a study of control samples from healthy donors and cancer patients. The data were produced by immunoSEQ multiplex PCR, yet TCRdb's version contains in-frame clones alone and is incomplete. Altogether 170,000 or so clones are present, about 91% being singletons, with the ten largest covering approximately 2%. This clone was found once. This CDR3 region has 14 residues. With 0 bases removed from V and 7 bases from J, the gap between germline ends came to 11 bases. Germline loops: CDR1 SGHRS, CDR2 YFSETQ. The chain couples TRBV5-1 to TRBJ2-1; weak D call: TRBD1 (7 bases). The sequence was collected from a woman in her thirties or forties in good health. The specimen sequenced was blood. CDR3 sequence: CASSLGQGGNEQFF. In DNA, the CDR3 is TGCGCCAGCAGCTTGGGACAGGGAGGAAATGAGCAGTTCTTC.